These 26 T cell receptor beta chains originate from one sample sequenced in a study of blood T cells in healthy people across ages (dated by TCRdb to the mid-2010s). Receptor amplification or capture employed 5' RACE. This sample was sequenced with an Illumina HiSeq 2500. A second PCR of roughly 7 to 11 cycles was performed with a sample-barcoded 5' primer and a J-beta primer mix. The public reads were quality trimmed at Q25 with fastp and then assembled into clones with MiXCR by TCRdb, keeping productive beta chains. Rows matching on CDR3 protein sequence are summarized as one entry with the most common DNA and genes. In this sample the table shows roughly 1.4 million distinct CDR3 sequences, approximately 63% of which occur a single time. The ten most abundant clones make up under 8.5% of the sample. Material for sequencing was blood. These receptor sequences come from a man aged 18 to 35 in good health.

The chain's CDR3 is CASSQGAGGVAYEQYF. CDR3 in DNA: TGCGCCAGCAGCCAAGGCGCGGGGGGCGTTGCCTACGAGCAGTACTTC. The J gene is TRBJ2-7, the V gene TRBV4-1, with 8 bases fitting TRBD2. Per the germline V gene, CDR1 is MGHRA and CDR2 is YSYEKL. CDR3 size: 16 residues. J was trimmed by 2 bases and V by 1 base; bases with no gene match: 7.

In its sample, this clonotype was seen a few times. In DNA, the CDR3 is TGCGCCAGTCGGTTGCGGGGGAACTACGAGCAGTACTTC. Amino acid sequence: CASRLRGNYEQYF. The chain is built from TRBV5-1 and TRBJ2-7; TRBD2 matches at 7 bases. V was clipped by 8 bases and J by 3 bases; unmatched bases: 8. The CDR3 has 13 amino acids. Germline V gene data show CDR1 as SGHRS and CDR2 as YFSETQ.

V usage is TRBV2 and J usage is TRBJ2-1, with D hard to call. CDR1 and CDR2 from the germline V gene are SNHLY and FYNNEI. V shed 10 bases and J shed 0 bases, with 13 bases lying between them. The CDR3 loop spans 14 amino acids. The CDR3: CAIVDPSSYNEQFF. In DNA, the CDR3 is TGTGCCATCGTAGACCCTAGCTCCTACAATGAGCAGTTCTTC.

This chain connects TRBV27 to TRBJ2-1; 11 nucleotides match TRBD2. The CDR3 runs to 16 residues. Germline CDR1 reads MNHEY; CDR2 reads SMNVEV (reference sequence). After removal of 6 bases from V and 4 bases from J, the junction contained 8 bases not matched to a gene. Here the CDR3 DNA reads TGTGCCAGCAGAAAACCGGGACTAGCGGTTTACAATGAGCAGTTCTTC. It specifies CASRKPGLAVYNEQFF.

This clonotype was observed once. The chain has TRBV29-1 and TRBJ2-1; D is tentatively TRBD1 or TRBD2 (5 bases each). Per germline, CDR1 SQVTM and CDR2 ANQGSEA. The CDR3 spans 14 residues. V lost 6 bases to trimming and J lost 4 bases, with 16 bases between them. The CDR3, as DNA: TGCAGCGTCGCTCGTGGGGACCTTTACAATGAGCAGTTCTTC. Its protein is CSVARGDLYNEQFF.

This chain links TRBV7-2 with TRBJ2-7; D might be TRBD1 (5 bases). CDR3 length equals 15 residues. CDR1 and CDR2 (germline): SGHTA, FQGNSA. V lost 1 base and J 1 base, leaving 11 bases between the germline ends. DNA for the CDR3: TGTGCCAGCAGCTTAGAGACAGACAAATCCTACGAGCAGTACTTC. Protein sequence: CASSLETDKSYEQYF.

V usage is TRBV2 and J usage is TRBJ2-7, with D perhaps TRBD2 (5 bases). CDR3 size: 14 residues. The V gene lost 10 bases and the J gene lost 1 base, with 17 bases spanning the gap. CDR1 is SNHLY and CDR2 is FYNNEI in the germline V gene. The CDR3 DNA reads TGTGCCACCAGACGGGCCGGGGTTTCCTACGAGCAGTACTTC. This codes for CATRRAGVSYEQYF.

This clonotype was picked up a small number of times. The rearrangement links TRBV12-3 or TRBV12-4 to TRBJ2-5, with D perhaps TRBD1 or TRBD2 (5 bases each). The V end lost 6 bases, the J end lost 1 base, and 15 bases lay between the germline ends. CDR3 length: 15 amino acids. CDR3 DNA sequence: TGTGCCAGCAGCTATTCTTGGGGGTCCCAAGAGACCCAGTACTTC. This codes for CASSYSWGSQETQYF.

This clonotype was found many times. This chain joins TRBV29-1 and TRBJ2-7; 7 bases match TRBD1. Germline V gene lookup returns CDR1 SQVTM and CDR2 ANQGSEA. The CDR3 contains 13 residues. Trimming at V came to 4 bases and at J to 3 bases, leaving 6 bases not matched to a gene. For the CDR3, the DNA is TGCAGCGTTGTAGGGACAGTTCTCTACGAGCAGTACTTC. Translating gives CSVVGTVLYEQYF.

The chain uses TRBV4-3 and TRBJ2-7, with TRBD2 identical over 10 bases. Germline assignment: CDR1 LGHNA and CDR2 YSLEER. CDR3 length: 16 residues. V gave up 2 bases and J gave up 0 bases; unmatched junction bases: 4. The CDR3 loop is CASSQLSGGSSYEQYF. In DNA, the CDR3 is TGCGCCAGCAGCCAACTTAGCGGGGGGTCCTCCTACGAGCAGTACTTC.

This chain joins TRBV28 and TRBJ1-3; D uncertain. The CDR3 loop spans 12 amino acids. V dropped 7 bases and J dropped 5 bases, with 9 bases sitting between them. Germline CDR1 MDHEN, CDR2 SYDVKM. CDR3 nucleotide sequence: TGTGCCAGCAAGGCCGGCCGAAACACCATATATTTT. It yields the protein CASKAGRNTIYF.

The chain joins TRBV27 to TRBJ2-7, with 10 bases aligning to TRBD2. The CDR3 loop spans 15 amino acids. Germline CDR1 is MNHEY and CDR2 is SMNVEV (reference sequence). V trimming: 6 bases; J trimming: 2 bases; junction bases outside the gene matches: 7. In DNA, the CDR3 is TGTGCCAGCAGGCCACTAGCGGGGAGTACCTACGAGCAGTACTTC. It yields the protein CASRPLAGSTYEQYF.

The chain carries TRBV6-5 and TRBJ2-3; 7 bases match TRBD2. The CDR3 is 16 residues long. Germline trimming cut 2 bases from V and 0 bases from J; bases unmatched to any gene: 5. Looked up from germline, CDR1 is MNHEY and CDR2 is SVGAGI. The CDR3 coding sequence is TGTGCCAGCAGTTACGTGGGAGGGCCTAGCACAGATACGCAGTATTTT. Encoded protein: CASSYVGGPSTDTQYF.

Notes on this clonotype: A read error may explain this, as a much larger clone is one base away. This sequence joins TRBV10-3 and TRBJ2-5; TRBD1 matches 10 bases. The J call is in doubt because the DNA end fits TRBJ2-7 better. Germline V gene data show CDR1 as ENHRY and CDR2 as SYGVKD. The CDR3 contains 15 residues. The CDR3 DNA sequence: TGTGCCACTATCCCGGGACAGGGGTTAAAAAACGAGCAGTACTTC. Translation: CATIPGQGLKNEQYF.

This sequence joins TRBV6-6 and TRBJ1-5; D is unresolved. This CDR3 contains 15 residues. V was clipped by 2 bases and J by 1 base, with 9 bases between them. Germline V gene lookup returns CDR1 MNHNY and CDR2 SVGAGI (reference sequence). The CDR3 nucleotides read TGTGCCAGCAGTTACAGGCAGGCAAGCAATCAGCCCCAGCATTTT. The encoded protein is CASSYRQASNQPQHF.

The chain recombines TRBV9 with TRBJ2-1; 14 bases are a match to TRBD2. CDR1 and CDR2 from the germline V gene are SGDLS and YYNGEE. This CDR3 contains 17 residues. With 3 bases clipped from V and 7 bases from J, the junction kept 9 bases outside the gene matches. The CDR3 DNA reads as TGTGCCAGCAGCGCGGGACTAGCGGGGGCAAAATGGAATGAGCAGTTCTTC. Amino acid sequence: CASSAGLAGAKWNEQFF. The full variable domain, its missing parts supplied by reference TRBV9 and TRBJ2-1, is DSGVTQTPKHLITATGQRVTLRCSPRSGDLSVYWYQQSLDQGLQFLIQYYNGEERAKGNILERFSAQQFPDLHSELNLSSLELGDSALYFCASSAGLAGAKWNEQFFGPGTRLTVL.

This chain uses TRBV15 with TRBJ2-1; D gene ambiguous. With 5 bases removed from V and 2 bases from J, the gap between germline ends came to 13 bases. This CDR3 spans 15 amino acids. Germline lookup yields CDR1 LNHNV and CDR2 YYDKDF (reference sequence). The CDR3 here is CATSGFLGAYNEQFF. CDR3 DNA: TGTGCCACCAGCGGATTCCTCGGAGCCTACAATGAGCAGTTCTTC.

The CDR3 DNA follows: TGCGCCAGCAGCTTGTCTATCACAGATACGCAGTATTTT. It encodes CASSLSITDTQYF. The chain combines TRBV5-1 with TRBJ2-3; D is uncertain. Germline CDR1 and CDR2: SGHRS and YFSETQ. V lost 1 base, J lost 2 bases, and 5 bases lay in between. The CDR3 spans 13 residues.

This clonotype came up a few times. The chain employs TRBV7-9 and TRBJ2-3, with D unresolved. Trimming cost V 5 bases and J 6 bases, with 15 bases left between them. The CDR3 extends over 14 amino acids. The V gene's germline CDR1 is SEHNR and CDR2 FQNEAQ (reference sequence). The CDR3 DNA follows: TGTGCCAGCAGCGTATTGGGTCCATCTGATACGCAGTATTTT. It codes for CASSVLGPSDTQYF.

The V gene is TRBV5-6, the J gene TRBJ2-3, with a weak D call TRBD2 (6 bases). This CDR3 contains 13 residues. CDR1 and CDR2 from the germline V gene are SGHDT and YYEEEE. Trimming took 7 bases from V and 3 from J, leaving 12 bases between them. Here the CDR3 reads CASGTAGTDTQYF. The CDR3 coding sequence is TGTGCCAGCGGTACTGCGGGAACAGATACGCAGTATTTT.

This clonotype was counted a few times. The CDR3 bases are TGCGCCAGCAGCCAAGAGGGGCCAGGGGGGGACGAGCAGTACTTC. This codes for CASSQEGPGGDEQYF. The V gene is TRBV4-3, the J gene TRBJ2-7, with D perhaps matching TRBD1 or TRBD2 (7 bases each). CDR3 length: 15 residues. Germline CDR1 and CDR2: LGHNA and YSLEER. Trimming removed 0 bases from V and 5 bases from J, with 14 bases in between.

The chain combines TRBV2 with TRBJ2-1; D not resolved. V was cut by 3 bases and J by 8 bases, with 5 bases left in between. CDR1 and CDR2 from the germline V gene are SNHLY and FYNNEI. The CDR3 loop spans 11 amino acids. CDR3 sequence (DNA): TGTGCCAGCAGTGATGGCTATGAGCAGTTCTTC. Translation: CASSDGYEQFF.

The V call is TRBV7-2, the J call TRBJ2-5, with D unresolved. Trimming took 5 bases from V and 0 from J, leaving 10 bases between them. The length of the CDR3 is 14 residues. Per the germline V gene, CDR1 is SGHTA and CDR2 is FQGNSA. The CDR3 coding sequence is TGTGCCAGCAGCCCTCCCCTGTACCAAGAGACCCAGTACTTC. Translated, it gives CASSPPLYQETQYF.

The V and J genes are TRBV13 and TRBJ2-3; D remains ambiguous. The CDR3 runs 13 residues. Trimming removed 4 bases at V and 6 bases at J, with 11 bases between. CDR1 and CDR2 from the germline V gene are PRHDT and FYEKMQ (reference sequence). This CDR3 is CASSSFLGDTQYF. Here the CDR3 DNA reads TGTGCCAGCAGCTCCTTCCTCGGGGATACGCAGTATTTT.

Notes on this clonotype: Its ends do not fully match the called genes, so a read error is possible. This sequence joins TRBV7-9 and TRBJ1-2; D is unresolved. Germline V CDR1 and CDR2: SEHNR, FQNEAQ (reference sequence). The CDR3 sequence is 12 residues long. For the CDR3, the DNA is TGTACCAGCAGCTTAACATCTTATGGCTACACCTTC. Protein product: CTSSLTSYGYTF.

CDR3 in amino acids: CASSFASRVYSWYF. The CDR3, as DNA: TGTGCCAGCAGCTTCGCTTCTCGGGTCTATTCGTGGTACTTC. This rearrangement joins TRBV7-2 to TRBJ2-7; D uncertain. Trimming removed 3 bases from V and 12 bases from J, with 21 bases in between. Germline loops: CDR1 SGHTA, CDR2 FQGNSA. The CDR3 contains 14 residues.